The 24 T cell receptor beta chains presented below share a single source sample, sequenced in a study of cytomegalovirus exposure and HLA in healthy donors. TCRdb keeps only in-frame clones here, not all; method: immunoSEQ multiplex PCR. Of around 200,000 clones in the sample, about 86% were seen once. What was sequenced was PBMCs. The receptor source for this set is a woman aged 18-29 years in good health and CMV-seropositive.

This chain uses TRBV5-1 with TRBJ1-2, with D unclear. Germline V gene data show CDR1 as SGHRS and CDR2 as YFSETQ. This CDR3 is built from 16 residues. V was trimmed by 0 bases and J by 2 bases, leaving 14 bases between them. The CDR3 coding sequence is TGCGCCAGCAGCTTGGACGGGGAGCCGACCAACTATGGCTACACCTTC. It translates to CASSLDGEPTNYGYTF. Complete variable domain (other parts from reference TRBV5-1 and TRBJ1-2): KAGVTQTPRYLIKTRGQQVTLSCSPISGHRSVSWYQQTPGQGLQFLFEYFSETQRNKGNFPGRFSGRQFSNSRSEMNVSTLELGDSALYLCASSLDGEPTNYGYTFGSGTRLTVV.

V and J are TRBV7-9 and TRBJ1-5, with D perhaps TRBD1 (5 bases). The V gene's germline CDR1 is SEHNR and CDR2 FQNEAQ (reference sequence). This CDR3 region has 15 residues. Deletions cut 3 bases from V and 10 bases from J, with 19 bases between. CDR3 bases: TGTGCCAGCAGCTTCGCAGGGAGGAACCCAGCTCCCCAGCATTTT. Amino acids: CASSFAGRNPAPQHF.

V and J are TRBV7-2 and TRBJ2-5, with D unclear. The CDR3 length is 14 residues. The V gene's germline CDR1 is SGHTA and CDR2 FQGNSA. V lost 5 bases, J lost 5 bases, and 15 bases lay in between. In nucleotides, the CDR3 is TGTGCCAGCAGCCCCACGGTTAACGCGGAGACCCAGTACTTC. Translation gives CASSPTVNAETQYF.

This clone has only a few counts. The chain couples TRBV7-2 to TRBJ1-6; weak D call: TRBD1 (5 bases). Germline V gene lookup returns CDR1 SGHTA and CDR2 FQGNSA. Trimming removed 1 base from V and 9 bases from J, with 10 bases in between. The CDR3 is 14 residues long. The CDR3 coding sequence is TGTGCCAGCAGCTTAGGGCCGGGGGTTTCACCCCTCCACTTT. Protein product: CASSLGPGVSPLHF.

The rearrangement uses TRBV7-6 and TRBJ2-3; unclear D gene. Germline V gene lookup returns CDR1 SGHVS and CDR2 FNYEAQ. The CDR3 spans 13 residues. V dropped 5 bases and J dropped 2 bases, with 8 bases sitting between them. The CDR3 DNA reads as TGTGCCAGCAGCCCGCGCGACACAGATACGCAGTATTTT. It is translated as CASSPRDTDTQYF.

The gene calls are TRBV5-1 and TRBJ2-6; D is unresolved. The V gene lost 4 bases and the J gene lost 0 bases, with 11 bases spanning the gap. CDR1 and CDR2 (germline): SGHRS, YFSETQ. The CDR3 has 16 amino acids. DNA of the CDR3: TGCGCCAGCAGCGCCGCAGGTACCTCTGGGGCCAACGTCCTGACTTTC. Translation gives CASSAAGTSGANVLTF.

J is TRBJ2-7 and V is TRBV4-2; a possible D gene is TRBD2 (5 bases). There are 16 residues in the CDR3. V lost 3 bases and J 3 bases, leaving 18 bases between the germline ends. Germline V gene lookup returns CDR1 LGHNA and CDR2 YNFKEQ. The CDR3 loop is CASSQTSGSGLYEQYF. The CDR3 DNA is TGTGCCAGCAGCCAGACCTCGGGATCAGGCCTCTACGAGCAGTACTTC.

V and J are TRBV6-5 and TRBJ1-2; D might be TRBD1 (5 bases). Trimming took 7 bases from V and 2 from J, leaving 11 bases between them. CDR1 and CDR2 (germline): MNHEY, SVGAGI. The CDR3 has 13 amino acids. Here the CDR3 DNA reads TGTGCCAGCACCCAGGGCGCGAACTATGGCTACACCTTC. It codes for CASTQGANYGYTF.

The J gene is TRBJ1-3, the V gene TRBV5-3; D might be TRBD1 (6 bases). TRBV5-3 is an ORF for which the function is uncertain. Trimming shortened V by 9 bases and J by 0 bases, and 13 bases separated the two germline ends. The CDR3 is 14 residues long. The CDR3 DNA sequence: TGTGCCAAAGTCGACAGGAACTCTGGAAACACCATATATTTT. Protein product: CAKVDRNSGNTIYF.

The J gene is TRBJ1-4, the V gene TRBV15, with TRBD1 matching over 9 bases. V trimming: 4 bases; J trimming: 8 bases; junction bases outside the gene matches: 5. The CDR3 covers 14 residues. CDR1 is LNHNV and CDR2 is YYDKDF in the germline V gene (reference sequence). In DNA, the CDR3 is TGTGCCACCAGCACGGGACAGGGACAAGAAAAACTGTTTTTT. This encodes CATSTGQGQEKLFF.

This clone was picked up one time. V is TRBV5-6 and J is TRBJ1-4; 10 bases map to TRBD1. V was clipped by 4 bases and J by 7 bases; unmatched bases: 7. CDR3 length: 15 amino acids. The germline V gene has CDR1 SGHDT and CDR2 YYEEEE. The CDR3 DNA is TGTGCCAGCAGCCCGGTGGGACAGGGGATTGAAAAACTGTTTTTT. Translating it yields CASSPVGQGIEKLFF.

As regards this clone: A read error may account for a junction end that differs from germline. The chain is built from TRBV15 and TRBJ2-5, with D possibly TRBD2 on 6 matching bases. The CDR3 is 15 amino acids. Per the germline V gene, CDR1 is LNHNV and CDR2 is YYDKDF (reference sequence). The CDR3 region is CAASGTPPGRETQYF. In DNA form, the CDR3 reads TGTGCCGCCAGTGGGACTCCCCCGGGGAGGGAGACCCAGTACTTC.

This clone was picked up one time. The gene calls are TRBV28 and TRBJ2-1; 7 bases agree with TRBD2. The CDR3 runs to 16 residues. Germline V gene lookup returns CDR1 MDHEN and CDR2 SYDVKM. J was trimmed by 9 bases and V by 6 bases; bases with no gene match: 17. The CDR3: CASSLRTGGLRGEQFF. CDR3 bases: TGTGCCAGCAGCCTCCGGACGGGGGGTCTCCGCGGTGAGCAGTTCTTC. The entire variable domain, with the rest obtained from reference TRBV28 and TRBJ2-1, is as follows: DVKVTQSSRYLVKRTGEKVFLECVQDMDHENMFWYRQDPGLGLRLIYFSYDVKMKEKGDIPEGYSVSREKKERFSLILESASTNQTSMYLCASSLRTGGLRGEQFFGPGTRLTVL.

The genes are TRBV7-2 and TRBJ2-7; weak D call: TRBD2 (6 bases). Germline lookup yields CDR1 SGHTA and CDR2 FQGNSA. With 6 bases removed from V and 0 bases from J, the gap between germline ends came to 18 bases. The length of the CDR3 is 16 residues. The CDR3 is CASSRGLGPSSYEQYF. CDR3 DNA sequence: TGTGCCAGCAGTCGGGGGTTGGGACCTAGCTCCTACGAGCAGTACTTC. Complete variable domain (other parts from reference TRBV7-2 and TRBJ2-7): GAGVSQSPSNKVTEKGKDVELRCDPISGHTALYWYRQSLGQGLEFLIYFQGNSAPDKSGLPSDRFSAERTGGSVSTLTIQRTQQEDSAVYLCASSRGLGPSSYEQYFGPGTRLTVT.

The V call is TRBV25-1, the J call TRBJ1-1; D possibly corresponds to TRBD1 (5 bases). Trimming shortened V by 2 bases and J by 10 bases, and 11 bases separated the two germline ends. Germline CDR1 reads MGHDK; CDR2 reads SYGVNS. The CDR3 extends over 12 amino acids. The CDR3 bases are TGTGCCAGCAGTGAAGTAGGGGCAGGAGCTTTCTTT. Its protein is CASSEVGAGAFF.

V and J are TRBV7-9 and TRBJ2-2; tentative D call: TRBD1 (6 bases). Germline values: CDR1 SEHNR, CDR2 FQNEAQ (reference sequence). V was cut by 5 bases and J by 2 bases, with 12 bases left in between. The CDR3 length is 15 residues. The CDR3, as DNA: TGTGCCAGCAGCCCAACAGGGTTCAACACCGGGGAGCTGTTTTTT. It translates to CASSPTGFNTGELFF.

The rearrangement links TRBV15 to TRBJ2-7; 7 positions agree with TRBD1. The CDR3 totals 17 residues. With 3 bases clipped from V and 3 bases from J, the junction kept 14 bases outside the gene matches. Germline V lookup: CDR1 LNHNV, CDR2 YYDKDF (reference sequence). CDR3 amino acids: CATSSKTGDLTDYEQYF. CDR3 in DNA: TGTGCCACCAGCAGCAAAACAGGGGATCTGACGGACTACGAGCAGTACTTC.

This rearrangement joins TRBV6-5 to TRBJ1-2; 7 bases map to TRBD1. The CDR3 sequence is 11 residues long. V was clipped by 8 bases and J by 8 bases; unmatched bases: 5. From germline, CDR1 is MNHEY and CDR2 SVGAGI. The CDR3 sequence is CASGRGLGYTF. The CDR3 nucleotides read TGTGCCAGCGGAAGGGGGCTCGGCTACACCTTC.

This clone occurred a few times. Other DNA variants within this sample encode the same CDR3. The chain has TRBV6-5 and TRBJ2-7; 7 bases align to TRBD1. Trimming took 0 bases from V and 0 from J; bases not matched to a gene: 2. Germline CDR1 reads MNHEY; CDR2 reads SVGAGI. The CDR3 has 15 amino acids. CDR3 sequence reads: CASSYSAGGSYEQYF. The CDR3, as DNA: TGTGCCAGCAGTTACTCGGCAGGGGGCTCCTACGAGCAGTACTTC.

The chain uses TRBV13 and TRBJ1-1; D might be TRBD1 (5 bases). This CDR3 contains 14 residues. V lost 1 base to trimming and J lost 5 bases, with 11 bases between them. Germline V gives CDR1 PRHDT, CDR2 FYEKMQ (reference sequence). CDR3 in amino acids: CASSLEGKFTEAFF. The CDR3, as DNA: TGTGCCAGCAGCTTAGAGGGGAAATTTACTGAAGCTTTCTTT.

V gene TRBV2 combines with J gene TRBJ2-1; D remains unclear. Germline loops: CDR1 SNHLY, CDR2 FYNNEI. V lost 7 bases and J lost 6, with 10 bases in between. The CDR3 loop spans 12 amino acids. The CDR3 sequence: CASTNARNEQFF. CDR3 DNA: TGTGCCAGCACTAATGCCCGCAATGAGCAGTTCTTC.

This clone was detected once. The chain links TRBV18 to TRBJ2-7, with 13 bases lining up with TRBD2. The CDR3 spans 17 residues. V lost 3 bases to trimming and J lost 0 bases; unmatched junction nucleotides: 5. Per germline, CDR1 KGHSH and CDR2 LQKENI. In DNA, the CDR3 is TGTGCCAGCTCACCGGGACTAGCGGGGAAAATCTCCTACGAGCAGTACTTC. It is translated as CASSPGLAGKISYEQYF.

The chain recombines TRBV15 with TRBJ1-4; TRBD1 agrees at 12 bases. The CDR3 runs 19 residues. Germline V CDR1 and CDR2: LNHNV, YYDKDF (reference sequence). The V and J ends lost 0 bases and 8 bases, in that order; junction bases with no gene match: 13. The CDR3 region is CATSRDWTGQGAGWEKLFF. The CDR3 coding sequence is TGTGCCACCAGCAGAGATTGGACGGGACAGGGGGCCGGTTGGGAAAAACTGTTTTTT.

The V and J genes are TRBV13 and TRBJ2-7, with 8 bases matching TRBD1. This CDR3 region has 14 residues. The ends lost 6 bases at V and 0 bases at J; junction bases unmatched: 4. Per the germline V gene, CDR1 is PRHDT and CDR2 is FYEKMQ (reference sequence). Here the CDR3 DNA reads TGTGCCAGCAGAACAGGGGGGAGCTCCTACGAGCAGTACTTC. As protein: CASRTGGSSYEQYF.